Listed here is a single TCR beta chain. Its antigen is as yet unknown. CDR3 length equals 13 residues. V lost 3 bases, J lost 7 bases, and 6 bases stayed unmatched. Per the germline V gene, CDR1 is MNHEY and CDR2 is SMNVEV (reference sequence). One entry per CDR3 protein results from TCRdb running MiXCR on the reads. The sample lists more than 9,000 distinct CDR3 sequences; about 19% were seen once. These data belong to a study of liver allograft versus peripheral blood T cells. Study-level background: Transplanted livers and recipients' peripheral blood had their T cell receptor repertoires compared.

General study points: Intra-allograft T cell receptor repertoires in the liver reportedly differed from peripheral blood repertoires.

The chain recombines TRBV27 with TRBJ2-7; TRBD2 matches 7 bases. The sequence was obtained from a human patient who had a liver transplant. The T cells may partly be graft donor cells. This CDR3 is CASSFWGGGEQYF. The CDR3 nucleotides are TGTGCCAGCAGTTTTTGGGGGGGTGGGGAGCAGTACTTC.